Listed below are T cell receptor beta chains from one sample, sequenced in a study of OX40 agonist ivuxolimab in advanced cancers. Generated by immunoSEQ multiplex PCR, the TCRdb table keeps only in-frame clones and is missing some. Of 82,000 or so clones listed, more than 80% are singletons. The sample was CD4+ or CD8+ T cells sorted from blood, taken in a trial of the OX40 agonist ivuxolimab. These receptors were collected from an adult with an advanced solid tumor such as melanoma, head and neck, liver or kidney cancer. CDR3s include the opening cysteine and the closing phenylalanine or tryptophan. The D gene is left open where the match is weak. Some rows have no size entry. The others give once, few or many, or a class for an expanded clone.

D gene,J gene,V gene,clone size,CDR3 protein,CDR3 DNA
-,TRBJ2-3,TRBV6-1,-,CASSERRGTDTQYF,TGTGCCAGCAGTGAAAGGCGGGGCACAGATACGCAGTATTTT
TRBD2,TRBJ2-1,TRBV30,-,CAWSVGLADIGEQFF,TGTGCCTGGAGTGTAGGACTAGCGGATATAGGTGAGCAGTTCTTC
-,TRBJ2-1,TRBV30,-,CAWSFRVGNEQFF,TGTGCCTGGAGTTTCAGGGTAGGCAATGAGCAGTTCTTC
-,TRBJ2-6,TRBV6-1,-,CASSDRPSSGANVLTF,TGTGCCAGCAGTGACCGACCAAGCTCTGGGGCCAACGTCCTGACTTTC
-,TRBJ2-2,TRBV2,-,CASSEIIGGPNTGELFF,TGTGCCAGCAGTGAAATTATCGGGGGCCCGAACACCGGGGAGCTGTTTTTT
TRBD1,TRBJ2-6,TRBV7-2,-,CASSEQGAPGANVLTF,TGTGCCAGCAGCGAACAGGGGGCGCCTGGGGCCAACGTCCTGACTTTC
TRBD1,TRBJ1-1,TRBV7-2,-,CASSFRTGGRHTEAFF,TGTGCCAGCAGCTTTAGAACAGGGGGTCGACACACTGAAGCTTTCTTT
-,TRBJ1-6,TRBV4-1,-,CASRPSGGALSSPLHF,TGCGCCAGCAGGCCGAGTGGGGGGGCTTTGAGTTCACCCCTCCACTTT
-,TRBJ1-1,TRBV29-1,-,CSVNLQGNRMNTEAFF,TGCAGCGTCAACCTTCAGGGTAATCGCATGAACACTGAAGCTTTCTTT
-,TRBJ1-2,TRBV30,-,CAWVTGTGEGYTF,TGTGCCTGGGTTACCGGGACCGGCGAGGGCTACACCTTC
TRBD2,TRBJ2-1,TRBV18,-,CASSPPRGGSYNEQFF,TGTGCCAGCTCACCACCGCGGGGCGGGAGTTACAATGAGCAGTTCTTC
-,TRBJ1-1,TRBV2,-,CASKQGLGTEAFF,TGTGCCAGCAAACAGGGTTTGGGCACTGAAGCTTTCTTT
-,TRBJ1-4,TRBV5-5,-,CASSTEQGSTNEKLFF,TGTGCCAGCAGCACGGAACAGGGTTCGACTAATGAAAAACTGTTTTTT
TRBD1,TRBJ1-3,TRBV4-1,-,CASSQEGRTGRGNTIYF,TGCGCCAGCAGCCAAGAGGGGAGGACAGGGAGGGGAAACACCATATATTTT
TRBD1,TRBJ2-7,TRBV6-1,-,CASSIDRAVYEQYF,TGTGCCAGCAGTATCGACAGGGCGGTCTACGAGCAGTACTTC
-,TRBJ2-1,TRBV5-6,-,CASSPSPRGYNEQFF,TGTGCCAGCAGCCCCTCCCCCAGGGGATACAATGAGCAGTTCTTC
TRBD2,TRBJ2-5,TRBV6-4,-,CASSVQRGGQETQYF,TGTGCCAGCAGTGTTCAGCGGGGGGGTCAAGAGACCCAGTACTTC
-,TRBJ2-7,TRBV27,-,CASSLAGRLYEQYF,TGTGCCAGCAGTTTAGCGGGCCGCCTTTACGAGCAGTACTTC
-,TRBJ2-7,TRBV30,-,CAWSGTAYSYEQYF,TGTGCCTGGAGTGGGACAGCATACTCCTACGAGCAGTACTTC
-,TRBJ2-6,TRBV29-1,once,CSVEAIGSGANVLTF,TGCAGCGTTGAAGCTATTGGCTCTGGGGCCAACGTCCTGACTTTC
TRBD2,TRBJ2-3,TRBV2,-,CASSTPLAGGNPSTDTQYF,TGTGCCAGCAGTACCCCCTTAGCGGGGGGAAACCCTAGCACAGATACGCAGTATTTT
-,TRBJ2-7,TRBV27,-,CASSLSGGVEQYF,TGTGCCAGCAGTTTATCCGGCGGGGTCGAGCAGTACTTC
-,TRBJ2-5,TRBV10-3,-,CAISESGFQETQYF,TGTGCCATCAGTGAGTCAGGGTTCCAAGAGACCCAGTACTTC
-,TRBJ2-2,TRBV7-2,-,CASSPVLGSGELFF,TGTGCCAGCAGCCCCGTCTTAGGGTCCGGGGAGCTGTTTTTT
-,TRBJ1-5,TRBV4-2,-,CASSQEDSGNQPQHF,TGTGCCAGCAGCCAAGAGGACAGTGGCAATCAGCCCCAGCATTTT
-,TRBJ2-7,TRBV29-1,-,CSGEDGSSYEQYF,TGCAGCGGAGAGGACGGGAGCTCCTACGAGCAGTACTTC
-,TRBJ2-3,TRBV25-1,-,CASSVQGTDTQYF,TGTGCCAGCAGTGTACAGGGCACAGATACGCAGTATTTT
-,TRBJ2-3,TRBV2,-,CASSDDSSVPTDTQYF,TGTGCCAGCAGTGATGATAGTAGCGTACCCACAGATACGCAGTATTTT
-,TRBJ1-5,TRBV6-1,-,CASSDRSGPQHF,TGTGCCAGCAGTGACAGGTCGGGGCCCCAGCATTTT
-,TRBJ2-3,TRBV2,-,CASSRGVGGRLPQYF,TGTGCCAGCAGCAGAGGGGTGGGGGGGCGATTGCCGCAGTATTTT
-,TRBJ1-4,TRBV5-6,-,CASSLGAATNEKLFF,TGTGCCAGCAGCTTGGGGGCGGCAACTAATGAAAAACTGTTTTTT
-,TRBJ1-3,TRBV9,few,CASSVGLSGNTIYF,TGTGCCAGCAGCGTGGGTCTCTCTGGAAACACCATATATTTT
TRBD1,TRBJ1-4,TRBV6-5,-,CASSQGGQGYEKLFF,TGTGCCAGCAGTCAAGGAGGACAGGGATATGAAAAACTGTTTTTT
-,TRBJ2-1,TRBV5-5,-,CASSLAGSSSYNEQFF,TGTGCCAGCAGCTTGGCCGGCTCCAGCTCCTACAATGAGCAGTTCTTC
-,TRBJ1-2,TRBV7-2,-,CASSLLTGNYGYTF,TGTGCCAGCAGCTTACTGACGGGTAACTATGGCTACACCTTC
-,TRBJ1-2,TRBV7-9,-,CASSETEINYGYTF,TGTGCCAGCAGTGAAACAGAGATTAACTATGGCTACACCTTC
-,TRBJ1-3,TRBV6-5,-,CASSYLVGNTIYF,TGTGCCAGCAGTTACCTCGTTGGAAACACCATATATTTT
-,TRBJ2-3,TRBV5-1,-,CASSFRPGSTDTQYF,TGCGCCAGCAGCTTTCGGCCAGGGAGCACAGATACGCAGTATTTT
-,TRBJ1-1,TRBV6-1,-,CASSDIVGRKGIEAFF,TGTGCCAGCAGTGATATTGTTGGGCGCAAGGGTATTGAAGCTTTCTTT
TRBD1,TRBJ1-3,TRBV5-4,-,CASSLGTDVGNTIYF,TGTGCCAGCAGCCTTGGGACAGATGTTGGAAACACCATATATTTT
-,TRBJ1-1,TRBV10-2,-,CASSSYRTVNTEAFF,TGCGCCAGCAGTTCCTACCGGACGGTGAACACTGAAGCTTTCTTT
-,TRBJ1-6,TRBV29-1,once,CSVAGDSMNSPLHF,TGCAGCGTTGCGGGGGACTCGATGAATTCACCCCTCCACTTT
-,TRBJ1-5,TRBV5-4,-,CASSRGLGGNQPQHF,TGTGCCAGCAGCCGGGGGTTGGGGGGCAATCAGCCCCAGCATTTT
-,TRBJ2-5,TRBV10-3,-,CAISDVAAETQYF,TGTGCCATCAGTGATGTAGCAGCGGAGACCCAGTACTTC
TRBD1,TRBJ1-6,TRBV2,-,CASSFDRAGSPLHF,TGTGCCAGCAGTTTTGACAGGGCAGGGTCACCCCTCCACTTT
TRBD2,TRBJ2-3,TRBV7-2,-,CASSSGLVPGDTQYF,TGTGCCAGCAGCTCGGGACTAGTCCCCGGGGATACGCAGTATTTT
-,TRBJ1-1,TRBV5-1,-,CASSLSQTTNTEAFF,TGCGCCAGCAGCTTGTCTCAGACGACGAACACTGAAGCTTTCTTT
TRBD1,TRBJ2-3,TRBV10-3,-,CAISELEGATDTQYF,TGTGCCATCAGTGAGTTAGAGGGGGCCACAGATACGCAGTATTTT
-,TRBJ1-4,TRBV28,-,CASSPNSNEKLFF,TGTGCCAGCAGCCCTAATTCAAATGAAAAACTGTTTTTT
-,TRBJ1-1,TRBV2,once,CASIVNGRNTEAFF,TGTGCCAGCATTGTTAATGGCAGAAACACTGAAGCTTTCTTT
-,TRBJ1-2,TRBV7-9,once,CASSLPGTASDGYTF,TGTGCCAGCAGCCTCCCGGGGACCGCCTCTGATGGCTACACCTTC
-,TRBJ1-4,TRBV30,-,CAWKGTYNEKLFF,TGTGCCTGGAAGGGGACATATAATGAAAAACTGTTTTTT
-,TRBJ1-5,TRBV5-1,-,CASSLDAAGAQPQHF,TGCGCCAGCAGCTTGGATGCGGCGGGAGCTCAGCCCCAGCATTTT
-,TRBJ2-5,TRBV11-2,-,CASSLRGEWETQYF,TGTGCCAGCAGCTTACGAGGGGAGTGGGAGACCCAGTACTTC
TRBD2,TRBJ2-2,TRBV19,-,CASISASGVYTGELFF,TGTGCCAGTATTTCAGCTAGCGGGGTCTACACCGGGGAGCTGTTTTTT
-,TRBJ2-1,TRBV28,once,CASSLRETEQFF,TGTGCCAGCAGTCTCCGGGAGACTGAGCAGTTCTTC
-,TRBJ1-5,TRBV30,-,CAWERGVSQPQHF,TGTGCCTGGGAGCGGGGGGTAAGCCAGCCCCAGCATTTT
-,TRBJ1-6,TRBV30,few,CAWSVALNGPNSPLHF,TGTGCCTGGAGTGTGGCTTTAAACGGCCCTAATTCACCCCTCCACTTT